Listed here are 28 T cell receptor beta chains from one sample, sequenced in a study of T cell responses to AZD1222 COVID-19 vaccine. Sequencing was performed with immunoSEQ multiplex PCR; in TCRdb, only in-frame clones are kept and a portion is missing. The sample carries over 75,000 clones, approximately 85% recorded once. The starting material was peripheral blood, obtained 28 days after the second AZD1222 dose. The receptors stem from an adult who received the AZD1222 COVID-19 vaccine.

V and J are TRBV30 and TRBJ1-5, with D hard to call. CDR1 and CDR2 (germline): GTSNPN, SVGIG (reference sequence). Trimming removed 5 bases from V and 3 bases from J, with 14 bases in between. The CDR3 consists of 14 residues. The CDR3 sequence: CAWGEVLFNQPQHF. The CDR3 nucleotides are TGTGCCTGGGGGGAGGTGCTATTCAATCAGCCCCAGCATTTT.

The chain carries TRBV5-1 and TRBJ1-5, with 8 bases matching TRBD1. Unmatched junction bases numbered 4, after V lost 0 bases and J lost 2 bases. CDR3 length equals 16 residues. Germline-derived CDR1 and CDR2 are SGHRS and YFSETQ. CDR3 region: CASSLGDRWGNQPQHF. In DNA, the CDR3 is TGCGCCAGCAGCTTGGGGGACAGGTGGGGCAATCAGCCCCAGCATTTT.

V and J are TRBV30 and TRBJ1-2; 9 bases fit TRBD1. CDR1 and CDR2 (germline): GTSNPN, SVGIG (reference sequence). With V trimmed by 2 bases and J by 0 bases, 13 bases remained unmatched. This CDR3 spans 18 amino acids. Here the CDR3 DNA reads TGTGCCTGGAGTATAATTAGGGACAGGGATCACTCTAACTATGGCTACACCTTC. It translates to CAWSIIRDRDHSNYGYTF.

This clone occurred a few times. The rearrangement links TRBV28 to TRBJ1-2, with 11 bases that match TRBD1. Germline V gene sequence: CDR1 MDHEN, CDR2 SYDVKM. CDR3 length: 14 residues. Unmatched junction bases numbered 1, after V lost 3 bases and J lost 4 bases. The chain's CDR3 is CASSFGTGGYGYTF. The CDR3 DNA sequence: TGTGCCAGCAGTTTTGGGACAGGGGGCTATGGCTACACCTTC.

This chain connects TRBV2 to TRBJ2-7; D perhaps matches TRBD1 (5 bases). CDR1 SNHLY and CDR2 FYNNEI come from the germline V gene. The CDR3 is 14 amino acids. V lost 7 bases and J 2 bases, leaving 15 bases between the germline ends. The CDR3 bases are TGTGCCAGCATTCTACAGGCCTCGACCTACGAGCAGTACTTC. This gives the protein CASILQASTYEQYF.

CDR3 bases: TGTGCCAGCAGTGAAGATGGGATCTCCTACAATGAGCAGTTCTTC. Its translation: CASSEDGISYNEQFF. The chain is built from TRBV6-1 and TRBJ2-1; D is unresolved. This CDR3 contains 15 residues. Germline values: CDR1 MNHNS, CDR2 SASEGT. Trimming removed 1 base at V and 0 bases at J, with 7 bases between.

The chain carries TRBV7-2 and TRBJ2-7; 13 nucleotides agree with TRBD2. The germline V gene has CDR1 SGHTA and CDR2 FQGNSA. V lost 5 bases and J lost 4; bases outside the gene matches: 5. This CDR3 contains 15 residues. Here the CDR3 reads CASSAGLAGTYEQYF. For the CDR3, the DNA is TGTGCCAGCAGCGCGGGACTAGCGGGGACTTACGAGCAGTACTTC.

The CDR3 DNA reads as TGTGCCAGCTCAGAAGGGACAGGGGACTATGGCTACACCTTC. It encodes CASSEGTGDYGYTF. This sequence joins TRBV18 and TRBJ1-2; 10 nucleotides match TRBD1. Germline assignment: CDR1 KGHSH and CDR2 LQKENI. The length of the CDR3 is 14 residues. The trim removed 5 bases at V and 3 bases at J, leaving 3 bases unmatched.

The chain recombines TRBV29-1 with TRBJ1-1, with TRBD1 identical over 8 bases. This CDR3 spans 12 amino acids. Germline loops: CDR1 SQVTM, CDR2 ANQGSEA. Trimming removed 6 bases from V and 4 bases from J; junction bases left unmatched: 4. CDR3 sequence (DNA): TGCAGCGTGGCAGGGGGCCTCACTGAAGCTTTCTTT. Translating it yields CSVAGGLTEAFF.

The rearrangement joins TRBV4-1 to TRBJ1-5; the D is unclear. V was pared by 5 bases and J by 10 bases, with 12 bases between. CDR3 size: 12 residues. Germline loops: CDR1 MGHRA, CDR2 YSYEKL. The CDR3 loop is CASSSTVGPQHF. The CDR3 nucleotides read TGCGCCAGCAGCTCCACGGTGGGTCCCCAGCATTTT.

The chain has TRBV11-3 and TRBJ2-3; 7 bases map to TRBD2. CDR1 and CDR2 (germline): SGHNT, YENEEA. The ends lost 5 bases at V and 0 bases at J; junction bases unmatched: 5. The CDR3 sequence is 15 residues long. The CDR3 nucleotides read TGTGCCAGCAGCCGAGCGGGAACTAGCACAGATACGCAGTATTTT. Translating it yields CASSRAGTSTDTQYF.

The J gene is TRBJ2-1, the V gene TRBV2; D perhaps matches TRBD1 (6 bases). Trimming removed 3 bases from V and 8 bases from J, with 11 bases in between. The germline V gene encodes CDR1 SNHLY and CDR2 FYNNEI. The CDR3 length is 13 residues. For the CDR3, the DNA is TGTGCCAGCAGTGATCTAGGGGGTGATGAGCAGTTCTTC. This sequence encodes CASSDLGGDEQFF.

This chain uses TRBV28 with TRBJ1-5; no reliable D call. Germline V gene lookup returns CDR1 MDHEN and CDR2 SYDVKM. The CDR3 is made up of 15 amino acids. The V gene lost 8 bases and the J gene lost 0 bases, with 14 bases spanning the gap. As DNA, the CDR3 is TGTGCCAGCTACCTTACGGGATATAGCAATCAGCCCCAGCATTTT. Protein product: CASYLTGYSNQPQHF.

The chain joins TRBV23-1 to TRBJ2-3; 14 positions match TRBD2. TRBV23-1 is an open reading frame whose function is uncertain. This CDR3 comprises 18 residues. V lost 2 bases and J lost 7; bases outside the gene matches: 11. CDR3 protein: CASSQEATGTSGRYTQYF. Here the CDR3 DNA reads TGCGCCAGCAGTCAAGAGGCGACAGGGACTAGCGGGAGATATACGCAGTATTTT.

The chain links TRBV7-2 to TRBJ2-2; D uncertain. The CDR3 has 14 residues. Per germline, CDR1 SGHTA and CDR2 FQGNSA. Between the trimmed V and J ends, which lost 6 bases and 1 base, there was a span of 9 bases. The CDR3 DNA is TGTGCCAGCAGGGCTAGTGGGAACACCGGGGAGCTGTTTTTT. This gives the protein CASRASGNTGELFF. Full variable domain (missing parts from reference TRBV7-2 and TRBJ2-2): GAGVSQSPSNKVTEKGKDVELRCDPISGHTALYWYRQSLGQGLEFLIYFQGNSAPDKSGLPSDRFSAERTGGSVSTLTIQRTQQEDSAVYLCASRASGNTGELFFGEGSRLTVL.

The chain uses TRBV5-1 and TRBJ1-1; D gene ambiguous. Looked up from germline, CDR1 is SGHRS and CDR2 is YFSETQ. This CDR3 spans 15 amino acids. The germline V and J ends were trimmed by 1 base and 0 bases, with 10 bases remaining between them. CDR3 nucleotide sequence: TGCGCCAGCAGCTTGACGGGTTTCATGAACACTGAAGCTTTCTTT. Translation gives CASSLTGFMNTEAFF.

The genes are TRBV5-1 and TRBJ1-5, with D perhaps matching TRBD1 (5 bases). V lost 1 base and J 6 bases, leaving 11 bases between the germline ends. This CDR3 region has 14 residues. The germline V gene encodes CDR1 SGHRS and CDR2 YFSETQ. In DNA form, the CDR3 reads TGCGCCAGCAGCTTGCGGCAGGGCGGTCAGCCCCAGCATTTT. Protein: CASSLRQGGQPQHF.

The chain links TRBV5-1 to TRBJ1-5; no reliable D call. Germline CDR1 is SGHRS and CDR2 is YFSETQ. This CDR3 contains 18 residues. V lost 3 bases and J 5 bases, leaving 24 bases between the germline ends. The CDR3 sequence is CASSSPNPWTRPHQPQHF. CDR3 bases: TGCGCCAGCAGCTCGCCGAATCCCTGGACCCGGCCACATCAGCCCCAGCATTTT. Full variable domain (rest looked up from reference TRBV5-1 and TRBJ1-5): KAGVTQTPRYLIKTRGQQVTLSCSPISGHRSVSWYQQTPGQGLQFLFEYFSETQRNKGNFPGRFSGRQFSNSRSEMNVSTLELGDSALYLCASSSPNPWTRPHQPQHFGDGTRLSIL.

V gene TRBV27 combines with J gene TRBJ2-2; D call uncertain. CDR1 and CDR2 (germline): MNHEY, SMNVEV (reference sequence). The CDR3 contains 19 residues. V lost 4 bases to trimming and J lost 0 bases, with 21 bases between them. The CDR3 sequence is CASSSTGSYLKTNTGELFF. The CDR3 nucleotides read TGTGCCAGCAGTTCCACCGGGTCGTACCTCAAAACGAACACCGGGGAGCTGTTTTTT.

The gene calls are TRBV5-1 and TRBJ2-3; 8 bases line up with TRBD2. Looked up from germline, CDR1 is SGHRS and CDR2 is YFSETQ. The CDR3 totals 15 residues. Losses at the gene ends were 6 bases for V and 1 base for J; bases not matched to a gene: 7. The CDR3 reads CASTLKRERTDTQYF. The CDR3 region has the DNA TGCGCCAGCACCCTAAAGCGGGAGCGCACAGATACGCAGTATTTT.

The rearrangement uses TRBV7-3 and TRBJ2-2; possibly TRBD2 for D (5 bases). Trimming shortened V by 2 bases and J by 1 base, and 11 bases separated the two germline ends. There are 16 residues in the CDR3. Germline loops: CDR1 SGHTA, CDR2 FQGTGA. CDR3 coding DNA: TGTGCCAGCAGCTTATTTGGGAGCTGGAACACCGGGGAGCTGTTTTTT. Its translation is CASSLFGSWNTGELFF.

The chain joins TRBV6-5 to TRBJ2-7, with TRBD1 matching 7 bases. Germline values: CDR1 MNHEY, CDR2 SVGAGI. This CDR3 region has 14 residues. Germline trimming cut 6 bases from V and 6 bases from J; bases unmatched to any gene: 11. This chain's CDR3 is CASSLRQGPSEQYF. The CDR3 nucleotides are TGTGCCAGCAGCCTTAGACAGGGCCCCTCCGAGCAGTACTTC.

In nucleotides, the CDR3 is TGTGCCAGTAGTATATCAGGGCTTAGCAATCAGCCCCAGCATTTT. Translation: CASSISGLSNQPQHF. V gene TRBV19 combines with J gene TRBJ1-5, with D possibly TRBD1 on 5 matching bases. Per germline, CDR1 LNHDA and CDR2 SQIVND (reference sequence). With 2 bases removed from V and 0 bases from J, the gap between germline ends came to 8 bases. The CDR3 runs to 15 residues.

The rearrangement joins TRBV10-3 to TRBJ2-5; 7 nucleotides match TRBD2. Per the germline V gene, CDR1 is ENHRY and CDR2 is SYGVKD. CDR3 size: 14 residues. The V segment lost 0 bases and the J segment 5 bases; nucleotides outside the gene matches: 3. In DNA form, the CDR3 reads TGTGCCATCAGTGAGTCGGATAGCGGGGAGACCCAGTACTTC. Protein sequence: CAISESDSGETQYF.

The chain links TRBV28 to TRBJ2-7, with a weak D call TRBD2 (5 bases). Germline CDR1 and CDR2: MDHEN and SYDVKM. Trimming stripped 5 bases from V and 6 bases from J, with 23 bases between. The CDR3 loop spans 16 amino acids. The CDR3 sequence: CASSPRTGRVRREQYF. The CDR3 coding sequence is TGTGCCAGCAGTCCACGGACTGGACGGGTTCGTCGCGAGCAGTACTTC.

The rearrangement joins TRBV6-5 to TRBJ2-2, with D possibly being TRBD1 or TRBD2 (6 bases each). Germline CDR1 is MNHEY and CDR2 is SVGAGI. The CDR3 covers 16 residues. Trimming removed 0 bases at V and 5 bases at J, with 13 bases between. The CDR3 DNA is TGTGCCAGCAGTTACTCGGGGGGCCGGGGGACCGGGGAGCTGTTTTTT. Its translation is CASSYSGGRGTGELFF.

V and J are TRBV10-3 and TRBJ1-3; D gene ambiguous. The CDR3 covers 15 residues. Trimming took 7 bases from V and 0 from J, leaving 13 bases between them. Germline-derived CDR1 and CDR2 are ENHRY and SYGVKD. The CDR3 DNA sequence: TGTGCCATCACCTCGACCGTCGGCTCTGGAAACACCATATATTTT. It codes for CAITSTVGSGNTIYF.

V gene TRBV7-6 combines with J gene TRBJ2-7; D possibly matches TRBD1 or TRBD2 (5 bases each). CDR1 is SGHVS, CDR2 FNYEAQ, per germline. V lost 5 bases to trimming and J lost 4 bases, with 18 bases between them. The CDR3 extends over 15 amino acids. In nucleotides, the CDR3 is TGTGCCAGCAGCACTGGGACGTTCCCCCCATACGAGCAGTACTTC. This encodes CASSTGTFPPYEQYF.